Included here is one T cell receptor beta chain sequence, with context. The data belong to a study of identical twins. Each CDR3 protein is one row after TCRdb ran MiXCR on the 5' RACE reads. Among about 340,000 distinct CDR3 sequences, approximately 8.7% were seen once, and the ten largest hold under 9.5%. CDR3 length equals 15 residues. V gave up 6 bases and J gave up 2 bases, with 20 bases separating them. CDR1 SQVTM and CDR2 ANQGSEA come from the germline V gene. The J gene is TRBJ2-7, the V gene TRBV29-1; possible D gene TRBD2, 7 bases. The sample comprised naive T cells sorted from blood. This sequence was found in a woman aged 45-65 years in good health. CDR3 nucleotide sequence: TGCAGCGTCCAAGGGGGGCTAGCGGACCCCTACGAGCAGTACTTC. Residues: CSVQGGLADPYEQYF.